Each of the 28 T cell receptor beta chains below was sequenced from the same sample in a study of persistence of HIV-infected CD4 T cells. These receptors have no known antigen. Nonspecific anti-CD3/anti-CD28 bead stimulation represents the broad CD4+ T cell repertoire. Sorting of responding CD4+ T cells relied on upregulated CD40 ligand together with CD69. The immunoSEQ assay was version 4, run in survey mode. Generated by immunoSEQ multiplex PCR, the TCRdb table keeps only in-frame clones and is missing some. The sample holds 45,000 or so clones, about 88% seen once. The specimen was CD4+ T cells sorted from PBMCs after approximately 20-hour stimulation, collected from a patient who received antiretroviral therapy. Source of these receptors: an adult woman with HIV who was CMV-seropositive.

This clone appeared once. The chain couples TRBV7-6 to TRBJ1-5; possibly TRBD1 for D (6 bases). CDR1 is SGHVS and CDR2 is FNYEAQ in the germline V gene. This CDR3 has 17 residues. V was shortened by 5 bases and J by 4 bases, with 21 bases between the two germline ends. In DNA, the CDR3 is TGTGCCAGCAGCCTCGGGGGCGACCTAGTATGGAATCAGCCCCAGCATTTT. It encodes CASSLGGDLVWNQPQHF.

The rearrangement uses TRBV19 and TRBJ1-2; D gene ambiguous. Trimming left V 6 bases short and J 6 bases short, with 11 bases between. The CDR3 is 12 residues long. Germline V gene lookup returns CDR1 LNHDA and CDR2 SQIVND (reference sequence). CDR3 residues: CASRPDFHGYTF. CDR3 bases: TGTGCCAGTAGACCTGATTTCCATGGCTACACCTTC. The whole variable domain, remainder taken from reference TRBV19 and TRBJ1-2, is DGGITQSPKYLFRKEGQNVTLSCEQNLNHDAMYWYRQDPGQGLRLIYYSQIVNDFQKGDIAEGYSVSREKKESFPLTVTSAQKNPTAFYLCASRPDFHGYTFGSGTRLTVV.

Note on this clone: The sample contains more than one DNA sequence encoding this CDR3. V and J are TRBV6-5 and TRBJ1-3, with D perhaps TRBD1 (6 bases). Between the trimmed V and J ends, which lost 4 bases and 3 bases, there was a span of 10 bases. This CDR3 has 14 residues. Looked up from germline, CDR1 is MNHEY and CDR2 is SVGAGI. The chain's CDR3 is CASSLGGDGNTIYF. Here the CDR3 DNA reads TGTGCCAGCAGTTTAGGGGGGGATGGAAACACCATATATTTT.

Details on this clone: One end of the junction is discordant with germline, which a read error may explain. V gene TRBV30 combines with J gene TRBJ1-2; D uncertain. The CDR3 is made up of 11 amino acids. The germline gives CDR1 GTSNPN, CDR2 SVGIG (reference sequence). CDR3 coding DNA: TGTGCCTGGAGTGTAGCGACAAGGACTGTCTTC. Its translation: CAWSVATRTVF.

CDR3 sequence (DNA): TGTGCCAGCAGCGTAGGGCAGCACTATGGCTACACCTTC. Translation gives CASSVGQHYGYTF. The V call is TRBV9, the J call TRBJ1-2; D call uncertain. The CDR3 sequence is 13 residues long. Trimming took 0 bases from V and 3 from J, leaving 6 bases between them. Germline CDR1 is SGDLS and CDR2 is YYNGEE.

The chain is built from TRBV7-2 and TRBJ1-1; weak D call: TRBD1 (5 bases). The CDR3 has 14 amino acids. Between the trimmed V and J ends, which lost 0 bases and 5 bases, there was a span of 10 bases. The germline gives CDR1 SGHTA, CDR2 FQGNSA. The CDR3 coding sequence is TGTGCCAGCAGCTTAGCGGGGGGTAAAACTGAAGCTTTCTTT. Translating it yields CASSLAGGKTEAFF.

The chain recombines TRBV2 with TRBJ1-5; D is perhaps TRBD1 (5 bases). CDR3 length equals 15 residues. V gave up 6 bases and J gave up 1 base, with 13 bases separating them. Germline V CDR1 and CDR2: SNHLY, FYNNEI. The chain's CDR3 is CASREGNLSNQPQHF. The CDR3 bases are TGTGCCAGCAGGGAGGGGAATTTGAGCAATCAGCCCCAGCATTTT.

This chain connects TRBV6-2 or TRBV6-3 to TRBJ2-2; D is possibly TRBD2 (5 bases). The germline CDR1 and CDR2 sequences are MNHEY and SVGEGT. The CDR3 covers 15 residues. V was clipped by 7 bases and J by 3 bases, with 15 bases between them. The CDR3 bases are TGTGCCAGCACCCCGGGGTGGGGTTACACCGGGGAGCTGTTTTTT. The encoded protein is CASTPGWGYTGELFF.

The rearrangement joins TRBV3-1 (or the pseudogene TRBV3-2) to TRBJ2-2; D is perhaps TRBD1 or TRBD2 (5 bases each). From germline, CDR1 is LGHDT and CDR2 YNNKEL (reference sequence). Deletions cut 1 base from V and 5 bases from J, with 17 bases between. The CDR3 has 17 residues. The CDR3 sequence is CASSQAGRQGGTGELFF. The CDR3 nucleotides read TGTGCCAGCAGCCAAGCAGGTCGGCAGGGCGGGACCGGGGAGCTGTTTTTT.

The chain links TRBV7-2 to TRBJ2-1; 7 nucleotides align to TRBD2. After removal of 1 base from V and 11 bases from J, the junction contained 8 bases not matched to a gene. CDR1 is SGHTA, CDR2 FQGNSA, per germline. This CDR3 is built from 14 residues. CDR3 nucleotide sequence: TGTGCCAGCAGCTTAGGGTCTGACGGGGGGAAGCAGTTCTTC. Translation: CASSLGSDGGKQFF.

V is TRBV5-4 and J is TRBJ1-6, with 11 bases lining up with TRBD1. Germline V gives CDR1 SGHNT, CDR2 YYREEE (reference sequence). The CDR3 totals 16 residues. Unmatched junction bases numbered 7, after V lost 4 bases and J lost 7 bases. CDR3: CASSGGTGGRNSPLHF. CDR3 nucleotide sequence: TGTGCCAGCAGCGGGGGGACAGGGGGACGGAATTCACCCCTCCACTTT.

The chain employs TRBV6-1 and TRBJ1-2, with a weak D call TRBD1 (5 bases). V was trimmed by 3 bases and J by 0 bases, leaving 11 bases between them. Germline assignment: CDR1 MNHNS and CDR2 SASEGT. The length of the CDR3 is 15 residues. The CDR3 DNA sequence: TGTGCCAGCAGTGAGCGGGGCCTAGCTAACTATGGCTACACCTTC. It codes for CASSERGLANYGYTF.

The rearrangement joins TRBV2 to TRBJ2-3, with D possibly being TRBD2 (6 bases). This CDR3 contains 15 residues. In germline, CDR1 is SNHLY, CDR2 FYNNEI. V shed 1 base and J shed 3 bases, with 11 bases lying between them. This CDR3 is CASSEVAEKTDTQYF. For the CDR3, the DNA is TGTGCCAGCAGTGAAGTAGCGGAAAAAACAGATACGCAGTATTTT.

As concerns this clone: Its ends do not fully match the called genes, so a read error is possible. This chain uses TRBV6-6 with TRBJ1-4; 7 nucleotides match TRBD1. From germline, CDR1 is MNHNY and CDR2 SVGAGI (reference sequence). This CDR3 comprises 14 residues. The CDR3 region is CASRSLTGLNRFVF. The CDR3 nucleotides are TGTGCCAGCAGGAGTCTGACAGGGCTTAATCGGTTCGTTTTT.

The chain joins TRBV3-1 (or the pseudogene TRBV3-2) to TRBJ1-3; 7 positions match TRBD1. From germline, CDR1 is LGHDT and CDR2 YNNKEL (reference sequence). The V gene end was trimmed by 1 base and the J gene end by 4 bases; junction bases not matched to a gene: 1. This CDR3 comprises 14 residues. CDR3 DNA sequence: TGTGCCAGCAGCCAAGCAGGGGGAGGAAACACCATATATTTT. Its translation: CASSQAGGGNTIYF.

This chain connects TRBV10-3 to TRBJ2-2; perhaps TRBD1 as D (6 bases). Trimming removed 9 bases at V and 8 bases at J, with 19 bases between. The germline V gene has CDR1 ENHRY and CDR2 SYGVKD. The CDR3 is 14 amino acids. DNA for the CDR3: TGTGCCATTAGTAGGACAGTCCAAACGGGGGAGCTGTTTTTT. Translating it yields CAISRTVQTGELFF.

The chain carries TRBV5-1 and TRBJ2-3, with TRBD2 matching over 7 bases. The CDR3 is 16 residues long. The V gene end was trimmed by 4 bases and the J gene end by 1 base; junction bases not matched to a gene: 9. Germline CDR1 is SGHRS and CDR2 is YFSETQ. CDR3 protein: CASSPGGLRGTDTQYF. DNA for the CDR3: TGCGCCAGCAGCCCGGGGGGTTTGCGGGGCACAGATACGCAGTATTTT.

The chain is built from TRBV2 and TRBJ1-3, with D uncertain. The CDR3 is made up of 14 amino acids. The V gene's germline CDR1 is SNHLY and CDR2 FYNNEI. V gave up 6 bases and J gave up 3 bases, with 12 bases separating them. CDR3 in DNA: TGTGCCAGCAGGGCCCTACCTCTTGGAAACACCATATATTTT. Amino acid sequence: CASRALPLGNTIYF.

Here the CDR3 DNA reads TGTGCCAGCAGCTTAGGTTCAGCTGGGGGCGTTAACTATGGCTACACCTTC. Protein product: CASSLGSAGGVNYGYTF. The chain carries TRBV7-8 and TRBJ1-2; TRBD1 is a possible D gene (6 bases). Germline loops: CDR1 SGHVS, CDR2 FQNEAQ. Deletions cut 1 base from V and 1 base from J, with 16 bases between. The CDR3 length is 17 residues.

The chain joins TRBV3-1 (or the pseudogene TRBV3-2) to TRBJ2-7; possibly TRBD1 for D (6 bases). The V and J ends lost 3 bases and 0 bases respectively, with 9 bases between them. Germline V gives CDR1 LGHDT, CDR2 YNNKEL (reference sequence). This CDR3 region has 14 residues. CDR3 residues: CASSQDRNSYEQYF. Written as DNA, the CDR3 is TGTGCCAGCAGCCAGGACAGAAACTCCTACGAGCAGTACTTC.

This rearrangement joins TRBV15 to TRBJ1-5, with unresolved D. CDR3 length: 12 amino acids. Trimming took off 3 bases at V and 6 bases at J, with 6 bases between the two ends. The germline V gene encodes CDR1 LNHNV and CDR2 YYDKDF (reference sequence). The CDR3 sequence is CATSRSAQPQHF. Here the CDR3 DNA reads TGTGCCACCAGCAGGTCCGCTCAGCCCCAGCATTTT.

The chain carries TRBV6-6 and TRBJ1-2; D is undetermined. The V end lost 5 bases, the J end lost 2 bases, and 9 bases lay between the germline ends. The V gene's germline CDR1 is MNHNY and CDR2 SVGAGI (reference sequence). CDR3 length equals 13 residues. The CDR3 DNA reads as TGTGCCAGCAGTCACGGGGAGAACTATGGCTACACCTTC. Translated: CASSHGENYGYTF.

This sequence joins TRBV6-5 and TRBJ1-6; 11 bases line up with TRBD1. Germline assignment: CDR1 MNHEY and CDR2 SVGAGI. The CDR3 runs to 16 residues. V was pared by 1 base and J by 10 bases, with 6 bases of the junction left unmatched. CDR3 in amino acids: CASSYLGTGGDSPLHF. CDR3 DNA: TGTGCCAGCAGTTACTTAGGGACAGGGGGTGACTCACCCCTCCACTTT.

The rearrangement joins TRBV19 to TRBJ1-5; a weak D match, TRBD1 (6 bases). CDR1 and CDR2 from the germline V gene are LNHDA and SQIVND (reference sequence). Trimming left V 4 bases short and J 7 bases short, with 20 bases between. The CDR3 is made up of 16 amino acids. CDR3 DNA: TGTGCCAGTAGTAGAGTGGGACACCCGCCGGGGCAGCCCCAGCATTTT. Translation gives CASSRVGHPPGQPQHF.

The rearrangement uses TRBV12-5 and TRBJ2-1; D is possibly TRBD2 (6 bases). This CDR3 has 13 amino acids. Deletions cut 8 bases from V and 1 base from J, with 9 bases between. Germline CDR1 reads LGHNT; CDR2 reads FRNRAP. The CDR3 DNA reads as TGTGCTAGTCGCGGGGAATCCTACAATGAGCAGTTCTTC. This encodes CASRGESYNEQFF.

The CDR3 bases are TGCGCCAGTAGTGGACAACCAAACACCGGGGAGCTGTTTTTT. This gives the protein CASSGQPNTGELFF. The genes are TRBV5-1 and TRBJ2-2; a possible D gene is TRBD1 (5 bases). The CDR3 has 14 residues. The germline V and J ends were trimmed by 8 bases and 2 bases, with 13 bases remaining between them. CDR1 and CDR2 (germline): SGHRS, YFSETQ. Full variable domain (remainder filled in from reference TRBV5-1 and TRBJ2-2): KAGVTQTPRYLIKTRGQQVTLSCSPISGHRSVSWYQQTPGQGLQFLFEYFSETQRNKGNFPGRFSGRQFSNSRSEMNVSTLELGDSALYLCASSGQPNTGELFFGEGSRLTVL.

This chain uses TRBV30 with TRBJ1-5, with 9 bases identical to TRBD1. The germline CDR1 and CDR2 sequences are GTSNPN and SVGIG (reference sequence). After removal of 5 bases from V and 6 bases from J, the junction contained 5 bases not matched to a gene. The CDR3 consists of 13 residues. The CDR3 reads CAWGQGFSQPQHF. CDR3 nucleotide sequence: TGTGCCTGGGGACAGGGGTTCTCTCAGCCCCAGCATTTT.

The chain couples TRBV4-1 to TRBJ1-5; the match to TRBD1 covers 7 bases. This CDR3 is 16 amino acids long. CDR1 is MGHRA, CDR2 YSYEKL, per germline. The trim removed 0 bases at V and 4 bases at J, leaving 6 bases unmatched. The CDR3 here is CASSQDRDRANQPQHF. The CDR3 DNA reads TGCGCCAGCAGCCAAGATCGAGACAGGGCGAATCAGCCCCAGCATTTT.